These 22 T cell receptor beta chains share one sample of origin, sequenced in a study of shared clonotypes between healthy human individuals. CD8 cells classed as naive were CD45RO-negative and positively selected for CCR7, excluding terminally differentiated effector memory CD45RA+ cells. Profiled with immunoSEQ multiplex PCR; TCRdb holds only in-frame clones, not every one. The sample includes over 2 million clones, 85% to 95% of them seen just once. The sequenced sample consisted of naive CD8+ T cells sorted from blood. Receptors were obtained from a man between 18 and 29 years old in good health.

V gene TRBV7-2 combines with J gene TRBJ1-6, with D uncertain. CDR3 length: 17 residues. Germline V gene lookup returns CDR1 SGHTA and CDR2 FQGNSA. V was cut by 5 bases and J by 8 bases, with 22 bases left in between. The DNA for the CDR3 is TGTGCCAGCAGCAGCGCCCTGCGGGAGGGTTTCCATTCACCCCTCCACTTT. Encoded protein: CASSSALREGFHSPLHF.

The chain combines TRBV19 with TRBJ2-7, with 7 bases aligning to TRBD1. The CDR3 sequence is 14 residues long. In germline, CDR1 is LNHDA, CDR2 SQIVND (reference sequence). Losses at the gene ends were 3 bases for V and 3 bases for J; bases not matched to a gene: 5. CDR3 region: CASSITGVGYEQYF. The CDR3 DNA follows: TGTGCCAGTAGTATTACAGGGGTCGGCTACGAGCAGTACTTC.

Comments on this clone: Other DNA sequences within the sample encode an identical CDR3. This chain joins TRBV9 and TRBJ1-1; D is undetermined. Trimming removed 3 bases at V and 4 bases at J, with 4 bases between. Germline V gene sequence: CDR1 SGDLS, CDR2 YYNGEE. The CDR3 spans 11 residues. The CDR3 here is CASSAGTEAFF. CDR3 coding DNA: TGTGCCAGCAGCGCTGGCACTGAAGCTTTCTTT.

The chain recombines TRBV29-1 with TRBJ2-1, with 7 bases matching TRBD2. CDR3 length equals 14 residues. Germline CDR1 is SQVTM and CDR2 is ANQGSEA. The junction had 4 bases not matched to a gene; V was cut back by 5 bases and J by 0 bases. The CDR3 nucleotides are TGCAGCGTTCGGGGGGATAGCTCCTACAATGAGCAGTTCTTC. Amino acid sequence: CSVRGDSSYNEQFF.

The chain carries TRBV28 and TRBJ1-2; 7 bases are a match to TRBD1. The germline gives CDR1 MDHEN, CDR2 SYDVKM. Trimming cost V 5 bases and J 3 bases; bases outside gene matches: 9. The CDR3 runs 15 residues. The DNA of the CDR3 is TGTGCCAGCAGTACTCGGACAGGCAAGGACTATGGCTACACCTTC. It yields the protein CASSTRTGKDYGYTF.

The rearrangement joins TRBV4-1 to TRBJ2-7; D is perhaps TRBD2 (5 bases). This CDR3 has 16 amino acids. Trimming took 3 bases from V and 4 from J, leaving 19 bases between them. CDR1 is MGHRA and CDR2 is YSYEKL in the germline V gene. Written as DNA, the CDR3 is TGCGCCAGCAGCCATGTACCCGGGGAACGGCTTTACGAGCAGTACTTC. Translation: CASSHVPGERLYEQYF.

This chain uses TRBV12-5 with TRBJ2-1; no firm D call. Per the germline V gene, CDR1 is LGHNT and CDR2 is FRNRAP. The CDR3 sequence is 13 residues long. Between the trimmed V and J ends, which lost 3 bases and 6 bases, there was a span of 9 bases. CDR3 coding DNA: TGTGCTAGTGGTTTCATGGGGTCCAATGAGCAGTTCTTC. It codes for CASGFMGSNEQFF.

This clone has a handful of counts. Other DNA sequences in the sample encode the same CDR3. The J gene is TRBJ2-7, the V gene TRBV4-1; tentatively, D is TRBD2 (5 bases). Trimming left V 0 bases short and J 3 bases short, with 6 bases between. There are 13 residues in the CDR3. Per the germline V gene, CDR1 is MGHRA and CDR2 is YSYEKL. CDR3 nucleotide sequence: TGCGCCAGCAGCCAAGATCGGGACTACGAGCAGTACTTC. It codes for CASSQDRDYEQYF.

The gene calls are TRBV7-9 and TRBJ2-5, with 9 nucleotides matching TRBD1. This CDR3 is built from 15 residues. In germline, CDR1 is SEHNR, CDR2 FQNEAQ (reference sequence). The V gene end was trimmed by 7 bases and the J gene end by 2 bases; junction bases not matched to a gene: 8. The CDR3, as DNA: TGTGCCAGCACCCGGGACAGGGTTACACAAGAGACCCAGTACTTC. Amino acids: CASTRDRVTQETQYF.

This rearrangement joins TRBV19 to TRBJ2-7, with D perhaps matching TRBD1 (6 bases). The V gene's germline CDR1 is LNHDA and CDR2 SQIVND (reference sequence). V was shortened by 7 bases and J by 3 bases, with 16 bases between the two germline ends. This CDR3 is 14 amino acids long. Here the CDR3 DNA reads TGTGCCAGTAAGTTGACAGGCGATCACTACGAGCAGTACTTC. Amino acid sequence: CASKLTGDHYEQYF.

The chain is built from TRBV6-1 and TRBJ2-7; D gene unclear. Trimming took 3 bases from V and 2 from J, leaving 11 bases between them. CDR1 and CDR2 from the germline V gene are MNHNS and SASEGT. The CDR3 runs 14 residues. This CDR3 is CASSEYGGAYEQYF. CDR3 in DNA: TGTGCCAGCAGTGAGTACGGCGGAGCCTACGAGCAGTACTTC.

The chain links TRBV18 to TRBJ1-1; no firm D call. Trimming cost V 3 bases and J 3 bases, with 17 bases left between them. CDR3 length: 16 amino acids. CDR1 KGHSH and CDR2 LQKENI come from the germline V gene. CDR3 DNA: TGTGCCAGCTCACCCGATATCTCGGGAGAGGACACTGAAGCTTTCTTT. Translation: CASSPDISGEDTEAFF. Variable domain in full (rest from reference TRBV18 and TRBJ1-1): NAGVMQNPRHLVRRRGQEARLRCSPMKGHSHVYWYRQLPEEGLKFMVYLQKENIIDESGMPKERFSAEFPKEGPSILRIQQVVRGDSAAYFCASSPDISGEDTEAFFGQGTRLTVV.

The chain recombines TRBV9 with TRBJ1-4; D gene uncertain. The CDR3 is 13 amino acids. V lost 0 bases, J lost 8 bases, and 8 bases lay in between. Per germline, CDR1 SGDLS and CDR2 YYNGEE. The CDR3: CASSVEGKEKLFF. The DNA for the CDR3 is TGTGCCAGCAGCGTAGAAGGAAAAGAAAAACTGTTTTTT.

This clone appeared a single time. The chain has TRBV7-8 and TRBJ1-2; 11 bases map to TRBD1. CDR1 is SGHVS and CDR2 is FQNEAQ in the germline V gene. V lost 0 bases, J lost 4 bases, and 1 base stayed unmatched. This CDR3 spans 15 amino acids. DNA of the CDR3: TGTGCCAGCAGCTTAGCGGGACAGGGGGGCTATGGCTACACCTTC. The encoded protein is CASSLAGQGGYGYTF.

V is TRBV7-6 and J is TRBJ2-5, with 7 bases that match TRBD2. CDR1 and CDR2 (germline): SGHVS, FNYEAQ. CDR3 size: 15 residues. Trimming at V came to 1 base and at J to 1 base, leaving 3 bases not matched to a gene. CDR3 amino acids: CASSLEASGQETQYF. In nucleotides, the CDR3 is TGTGCCAGCAGCTTAGAAGCTAGCGGCCAAGAGACCCAGTACTTC.

The CDR3 reads CASSDRRISGANVLTF. The CDR3 bases are TGTGCCAGCAGTGACCGGAGGATCTCTGGGGCCAACGTCCTGACTTTC. The chain combines TRBV28 with TRBJ2-6, with D possibly being TRBD2 (5 bases). The CDR3 contains 16 residues. Germline V gives CDR1 MDHEN, CDR2 SYDVKM. Trimming stripped 5 bases from V and 0 bases from J, with 11 bases between.

DNA for the CDR3: TGCGCCAGCAGCCAAGGGGACACCGACTATAATTCACCCCTCCACTTT. Translation: CASSQGDTDYNSPLHF. The rearrangement joins TRBV4-1 to TRBJ1-6, with a weak D call TRBD1 (6 bases). Germline lookup yields CDR1 MGHRA and CDR2 YSYEKL. Deletions cut 1 base from V and 3 bases from J, with 10 bases between. CDR3 length: 16 amino acids.

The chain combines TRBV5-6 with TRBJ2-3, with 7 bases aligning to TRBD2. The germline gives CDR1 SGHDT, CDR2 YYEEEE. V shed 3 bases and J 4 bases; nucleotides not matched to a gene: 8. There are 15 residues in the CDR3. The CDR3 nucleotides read TGTGCCAGCAGCTCATTACTAGCGTCCGCAGATACGCAGTATTTT. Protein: CASSSLLASADTQYF.

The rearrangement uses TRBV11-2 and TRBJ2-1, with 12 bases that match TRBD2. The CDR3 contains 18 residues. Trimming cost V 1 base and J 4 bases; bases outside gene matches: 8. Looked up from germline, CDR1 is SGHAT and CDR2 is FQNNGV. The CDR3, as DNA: TGTGCCAGCAGCTTAGCCCCTCCTAGCGGGGGGGTTTACAATGAGCAGTTCTTC. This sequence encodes CASSLAPPSGGVYNEQFF.

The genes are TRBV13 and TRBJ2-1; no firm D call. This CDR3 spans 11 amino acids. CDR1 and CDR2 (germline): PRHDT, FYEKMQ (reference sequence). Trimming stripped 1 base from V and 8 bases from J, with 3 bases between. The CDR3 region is CASSLEDEQFF. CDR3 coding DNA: TGTGCCAGCAGCTTAGAGGATGAGCAGTTCTTC.

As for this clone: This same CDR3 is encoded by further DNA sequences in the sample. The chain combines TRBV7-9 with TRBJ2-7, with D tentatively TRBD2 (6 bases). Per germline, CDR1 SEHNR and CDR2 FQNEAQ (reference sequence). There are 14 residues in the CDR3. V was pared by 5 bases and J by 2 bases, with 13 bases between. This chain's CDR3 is CASSPPGTPYEQYF. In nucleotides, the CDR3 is TGTGCCAGCAGCCCACCCGGGACTCCCTACGAGCAGTACTTC.

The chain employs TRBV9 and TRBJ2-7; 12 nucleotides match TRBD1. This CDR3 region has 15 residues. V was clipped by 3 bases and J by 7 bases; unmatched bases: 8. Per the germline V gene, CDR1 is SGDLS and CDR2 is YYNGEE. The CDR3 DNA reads TGTGCCAGCAGCGCACCGGGACAGGGGGCGGGAGAGCAGTACTTC. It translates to CASSAPGQGAGEQYF.